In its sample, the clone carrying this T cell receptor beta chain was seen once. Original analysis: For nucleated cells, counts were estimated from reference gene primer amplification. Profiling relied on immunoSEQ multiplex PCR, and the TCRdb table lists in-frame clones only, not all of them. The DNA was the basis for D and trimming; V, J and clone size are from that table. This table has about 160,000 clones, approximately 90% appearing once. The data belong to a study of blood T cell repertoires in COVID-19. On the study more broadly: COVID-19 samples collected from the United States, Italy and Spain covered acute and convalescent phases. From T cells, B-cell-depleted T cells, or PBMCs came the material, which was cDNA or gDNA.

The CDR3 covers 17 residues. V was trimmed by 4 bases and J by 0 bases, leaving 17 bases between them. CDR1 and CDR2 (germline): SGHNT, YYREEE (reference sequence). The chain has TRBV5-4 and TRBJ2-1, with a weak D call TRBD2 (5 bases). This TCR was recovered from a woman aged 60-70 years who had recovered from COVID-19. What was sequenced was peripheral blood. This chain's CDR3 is CASSPPGIGNSYNEQFF. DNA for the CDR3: TGTGCCAGCAGCCCACCCGGAATCGGGAACTCCTACAATGAGCAGTTCTTC.